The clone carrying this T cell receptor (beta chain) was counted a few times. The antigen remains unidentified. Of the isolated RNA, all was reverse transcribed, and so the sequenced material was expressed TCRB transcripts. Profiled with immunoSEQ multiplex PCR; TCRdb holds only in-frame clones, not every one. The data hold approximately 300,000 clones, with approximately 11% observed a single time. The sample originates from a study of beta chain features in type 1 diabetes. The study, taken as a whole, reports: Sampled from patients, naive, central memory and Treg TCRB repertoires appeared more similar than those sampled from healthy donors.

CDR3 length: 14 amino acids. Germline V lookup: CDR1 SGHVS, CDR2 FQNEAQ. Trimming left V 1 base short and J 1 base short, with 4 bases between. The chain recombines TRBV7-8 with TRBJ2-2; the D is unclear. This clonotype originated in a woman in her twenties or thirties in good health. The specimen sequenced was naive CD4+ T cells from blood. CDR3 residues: CASSLVWNTGELFF. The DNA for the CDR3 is TGTGCCAGCAGCTTAGTCTGGAACACCGGGGAGCTGTTTTTT.